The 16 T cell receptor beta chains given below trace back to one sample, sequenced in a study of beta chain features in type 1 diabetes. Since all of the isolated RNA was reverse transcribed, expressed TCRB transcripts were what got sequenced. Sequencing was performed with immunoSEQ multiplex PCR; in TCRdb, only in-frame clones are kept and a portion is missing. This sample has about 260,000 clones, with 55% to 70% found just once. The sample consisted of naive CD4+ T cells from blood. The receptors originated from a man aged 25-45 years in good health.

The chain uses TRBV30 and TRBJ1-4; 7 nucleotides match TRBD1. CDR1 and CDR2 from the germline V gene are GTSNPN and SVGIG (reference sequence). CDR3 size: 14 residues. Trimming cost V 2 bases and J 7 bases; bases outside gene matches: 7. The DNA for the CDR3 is TGTGCCTGGAGTACGACAGGGTTGGGTGAAAAACTGTTTTTT. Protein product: CAWSTTGLGEKLFF.

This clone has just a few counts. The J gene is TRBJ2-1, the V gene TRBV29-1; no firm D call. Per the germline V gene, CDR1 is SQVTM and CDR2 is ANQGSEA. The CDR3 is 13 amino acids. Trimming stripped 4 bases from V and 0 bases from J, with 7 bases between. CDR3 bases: TGCAGCGTTGGGCGTAGCTCCTACAATGAGCAGTTCTTC. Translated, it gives CSVGRSSYNEQFF.

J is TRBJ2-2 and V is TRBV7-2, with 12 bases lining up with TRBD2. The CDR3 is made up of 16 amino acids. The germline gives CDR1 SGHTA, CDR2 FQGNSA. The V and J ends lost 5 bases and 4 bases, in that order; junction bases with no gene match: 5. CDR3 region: CASSPGLAGSTGELFF. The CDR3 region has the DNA TGTGCCAGCAGCCCCGGACTAGCGGGATCCACCGGGGAGCTGTTTTTT.

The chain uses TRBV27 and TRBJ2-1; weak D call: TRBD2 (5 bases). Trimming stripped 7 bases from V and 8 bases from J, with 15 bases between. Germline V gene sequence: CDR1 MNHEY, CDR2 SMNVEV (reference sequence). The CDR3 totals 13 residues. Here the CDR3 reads CASKGFLEDEQFF. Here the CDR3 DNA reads TGTGCCAGCAAGGGATTTTTGGAGGATGAGCAGTTCTTC.

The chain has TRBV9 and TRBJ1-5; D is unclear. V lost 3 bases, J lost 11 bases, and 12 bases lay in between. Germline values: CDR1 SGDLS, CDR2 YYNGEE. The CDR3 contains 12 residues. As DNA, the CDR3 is TGTGCCAGCAGCGCCCACAGAGACGCCCAGCATTTT. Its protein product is CASSAHRDAQHF.

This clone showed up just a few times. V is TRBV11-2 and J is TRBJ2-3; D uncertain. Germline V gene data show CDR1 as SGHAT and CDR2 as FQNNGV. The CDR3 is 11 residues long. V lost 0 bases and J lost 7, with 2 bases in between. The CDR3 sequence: CASSLDHTQYF. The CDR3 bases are TGTGCCAGCAGCTTAGACCATACGCAGTATTTT.

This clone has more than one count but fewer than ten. The CDR3: CASSFPGAYEQYF. The DNA for the CDR3 is TGTGCCAGCAGCTTCCCGGGAGCCTACGAGCAGTACTTC. V gene TRBV5-4 combines with J gene TRBJ2-7, with TRBD2 as a possible D gene (6 bases). The ends were cut back, 2 bases at V and 2 bases at J, with 8 bases in the middle. This CDR3 spans 13 amino acids. The germline V gene has CDR1 SGHNT and CDR2 YYREEE (reference sequence).

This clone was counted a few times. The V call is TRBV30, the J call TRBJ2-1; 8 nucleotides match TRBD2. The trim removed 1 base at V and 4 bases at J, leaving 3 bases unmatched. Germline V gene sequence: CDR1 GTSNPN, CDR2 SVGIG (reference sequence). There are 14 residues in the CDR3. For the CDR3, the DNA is TGTGCCTGGAGTGGCATAGCGGGATACAATGAGCAGTTCTTC. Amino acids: CAWSGIAGYNEQFF.

Written as DNA, the CDR3 is TGTGCCTGGAGTGTACTCACAGGGCCCACTGAAGCTTTCTTT. Translation: CAWSVLTGPTEAFF. The genes are TRBV30 and TRBJ1-1; possibly TRBD1 for D (6 bases). V shed 0 bases and J shed 4 bases, with 12 bases lying between them. CDR3 length: 14 amino acids. Looked up from germline, CDR1 is GTSNPN and CDR2 is SVGIG (reference sequence). Full variable domain (outside the CDR3, taken from reference TRBV30 and TRBJ1-1): SQTIHQWPATLVQPVGSPLSLECTVEGTSNPNLYWYRQAAGRGLQLLFYSVGIGQISSEVPQNLSASRPQDRQFILSSKKLLLSDSGFYLCAWSVLTGPTEAFFGQGTRLTVV.

CDR3 nucleotides: TGTGCCAGCTTGACAGGGGCCGGGCCCTACGAGCAGTACTTC. It encodes CASLTGAGPYEQYF. This sequence joins TRBV28 and TRBJ2-7; 8 bases match TRBD1. This CDR3 has 14 amino acids. Germline V CDR1 and CDR2: MDHEN, SYDVKM. J was trimmed by 2 bases and V by 8 bases; bases with no gene match: 8.

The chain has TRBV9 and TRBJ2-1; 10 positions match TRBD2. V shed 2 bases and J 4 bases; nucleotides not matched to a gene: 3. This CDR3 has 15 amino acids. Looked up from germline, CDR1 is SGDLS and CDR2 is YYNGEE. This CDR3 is CASSVSGREYNEQFF. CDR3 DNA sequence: TGTGCCAGCAGCGTCAGCGGGAGGGAATACAATGAGCAGTTCTTC.

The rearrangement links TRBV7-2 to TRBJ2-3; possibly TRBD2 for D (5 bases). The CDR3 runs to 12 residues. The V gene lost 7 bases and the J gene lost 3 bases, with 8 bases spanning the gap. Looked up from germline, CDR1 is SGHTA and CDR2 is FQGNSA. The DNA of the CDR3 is TGTGCCAGCAACCGGGGTACAGATACGCAGTATTTT. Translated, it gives CASNRGTDTQYF.

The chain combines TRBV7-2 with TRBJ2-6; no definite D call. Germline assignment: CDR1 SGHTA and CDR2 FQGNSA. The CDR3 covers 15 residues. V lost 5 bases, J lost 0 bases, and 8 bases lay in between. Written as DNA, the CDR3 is TGTGCCAGCAGCGATCCGAGCTCTGGGGCCAACGTCCTGACTTTC. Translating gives CASSDPSSGANVLTF.

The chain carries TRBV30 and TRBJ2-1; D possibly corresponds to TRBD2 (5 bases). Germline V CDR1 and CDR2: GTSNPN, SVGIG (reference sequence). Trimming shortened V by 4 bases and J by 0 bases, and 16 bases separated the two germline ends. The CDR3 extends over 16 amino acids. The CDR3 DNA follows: TGTGCCTGGATCCCAGAGGTAGCGAGCTCCTACAATGAGCAGTTCTTC. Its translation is CAWIPEVASSYNEQFF.

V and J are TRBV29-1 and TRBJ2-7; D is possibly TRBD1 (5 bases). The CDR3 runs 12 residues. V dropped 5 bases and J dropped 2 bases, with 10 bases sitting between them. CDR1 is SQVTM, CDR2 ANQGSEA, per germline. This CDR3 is CSVKGDTYEQYF. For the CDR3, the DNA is TGCAGCGTTAAAGGGGATACCTACGAGCAGTACTTC.

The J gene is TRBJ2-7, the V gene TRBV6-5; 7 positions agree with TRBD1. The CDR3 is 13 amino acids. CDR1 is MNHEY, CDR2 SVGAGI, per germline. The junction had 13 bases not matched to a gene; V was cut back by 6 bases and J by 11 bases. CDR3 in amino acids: CASRSTGTASKYF. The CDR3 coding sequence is TGTGCCAGCAGGTCCACCGGGACAGCATCGAAGTACTTC.